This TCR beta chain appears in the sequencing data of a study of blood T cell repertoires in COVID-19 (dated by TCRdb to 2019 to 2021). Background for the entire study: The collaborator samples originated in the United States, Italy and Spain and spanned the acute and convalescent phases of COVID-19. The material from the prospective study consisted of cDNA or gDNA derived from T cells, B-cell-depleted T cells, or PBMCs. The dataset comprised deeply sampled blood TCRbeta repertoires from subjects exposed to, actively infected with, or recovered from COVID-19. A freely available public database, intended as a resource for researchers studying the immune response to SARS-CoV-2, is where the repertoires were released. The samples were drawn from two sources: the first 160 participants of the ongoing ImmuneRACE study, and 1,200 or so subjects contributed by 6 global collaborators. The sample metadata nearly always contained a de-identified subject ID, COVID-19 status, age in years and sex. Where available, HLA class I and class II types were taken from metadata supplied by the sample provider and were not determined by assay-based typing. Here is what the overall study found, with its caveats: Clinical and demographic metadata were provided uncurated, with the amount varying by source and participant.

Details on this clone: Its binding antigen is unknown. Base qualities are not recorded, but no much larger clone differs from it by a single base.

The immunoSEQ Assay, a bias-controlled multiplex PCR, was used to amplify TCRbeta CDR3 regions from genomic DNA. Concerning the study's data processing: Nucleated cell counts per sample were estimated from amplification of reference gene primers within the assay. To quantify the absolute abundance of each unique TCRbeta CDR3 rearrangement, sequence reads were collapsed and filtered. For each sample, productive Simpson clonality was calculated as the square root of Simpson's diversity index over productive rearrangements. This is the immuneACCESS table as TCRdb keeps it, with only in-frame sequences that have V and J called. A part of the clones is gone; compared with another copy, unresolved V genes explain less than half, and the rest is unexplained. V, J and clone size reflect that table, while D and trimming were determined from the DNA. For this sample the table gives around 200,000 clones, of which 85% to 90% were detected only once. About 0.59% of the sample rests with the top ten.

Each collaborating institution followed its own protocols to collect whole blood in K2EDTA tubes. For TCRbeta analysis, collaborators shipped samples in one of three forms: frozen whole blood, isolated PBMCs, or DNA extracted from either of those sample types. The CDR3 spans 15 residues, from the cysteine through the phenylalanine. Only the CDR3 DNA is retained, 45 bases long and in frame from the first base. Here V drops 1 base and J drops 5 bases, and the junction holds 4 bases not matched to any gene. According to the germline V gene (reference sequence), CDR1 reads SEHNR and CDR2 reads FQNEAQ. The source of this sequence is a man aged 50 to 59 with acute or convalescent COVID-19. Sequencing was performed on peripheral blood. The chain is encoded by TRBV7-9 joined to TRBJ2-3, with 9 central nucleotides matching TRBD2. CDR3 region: CASSLGGRALDTQYF. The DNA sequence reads TGTGCCAGCAGCTTAGGCGGGAGGGCCTTAGATACGCAGTATTTT.